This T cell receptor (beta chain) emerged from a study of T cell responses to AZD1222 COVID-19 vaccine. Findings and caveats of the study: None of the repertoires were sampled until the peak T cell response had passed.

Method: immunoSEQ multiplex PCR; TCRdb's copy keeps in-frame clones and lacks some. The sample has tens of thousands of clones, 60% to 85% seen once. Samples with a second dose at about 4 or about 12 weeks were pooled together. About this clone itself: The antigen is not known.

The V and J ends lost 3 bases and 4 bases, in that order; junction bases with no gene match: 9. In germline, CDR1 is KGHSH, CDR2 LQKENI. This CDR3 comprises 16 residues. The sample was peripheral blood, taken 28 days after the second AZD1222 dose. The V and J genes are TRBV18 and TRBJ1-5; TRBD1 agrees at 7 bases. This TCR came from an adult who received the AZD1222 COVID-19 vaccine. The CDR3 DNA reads TGTGCCAGCTCACCTCTAGCAGGGGGTAATAATCAGCCCCAGCATTTT. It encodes CASSPLAGGNNQPQHF.